This entry lists 19 T cell receptor beta chains sequenced from one sample in a study of OX40 agonist ivuxolimab in advanced cancers. TCRdb's table, derived via immunoSEQ multiplex PCR, lists solely in-frame clones and lacks some. The sample includes about 26,000 clones, around 85% of them seen just once. Material: CD4+ or CD8+ T cells sorted from blood, obtained in a trial of the OX40 agonist ivuxolimab. All receptors derive from an adult with an advanced solid tumor such as melanoma, head and neck, liver or kidney cancer.

The chain recombines TRBV4-1 with TRBJ1-5, with 10 nucleotides matching TRBD1. Germline assignment: CDR1 MGHRA and CDR2 YSYEKL. CDR3 length: 16 amino acids. Trimming at V came to 2 bases and at J to 7 bases, leaving 8 bases not matched to a gene. The DNA of the CDR3 is TGCGCCAGCAGCCAAAGTTACGACAGGGGGCAACAGCCCCAGCATTTT. Protein sequence: CASSQSYDRGQQPQHF.

This rearrangement joins TRBV6-6 to TRBJ1-2; 7 bases line up with TRBD1. CDR1 is MNHNY, CDR2 SVGAGI, per germline (reference sequence). CDR3 size: 15 residues. Trimming cost V 0 bases and J 1 base; bases outside gene matches: 2. CDR3 nucleotide sequence: TGTGCCAGCAGTTACTCTGACAGGGTTAACTATGGCTACACCTTC. Its translation is CASSYSDRVNYGYTF.

This chain joins TRBV28 and TRBJ1-5; D ambiguous. The V end was cut by 5 bases, the J end by 4 bases, with 9 bases between. Germline CDR1 and CDR2: MDHEN and SYDVKM. The CDR3 runs to 13 residues. The CDR3: CASSAQENQPQHF. The CDR3 DNA reads TGTGCCAGCAGTGCTCAGGAGAATCAGCCCCAGCATTTT.

The CDR3 region is CASSLQQTYNEQFF. CDR3 sequence (DNA): TGCGCCAGCAGCTTACAGCAGACCTACAATGAGCAGTTCTTC. The rearrangement uses TRBV5-1 and TRBJ2-1, with D unclear. Germline V lookup: CDR1 SGHRS, CDR2 YFSETQ. The CDR3 covers 14 residues. V lost 2 bases to trimming and J lost 2 bases, with 8 bases between them.

The gene calls are TRBV6-1 and TRBJ2-7, with unresolved D. This CDR3 is built from 12 residues. V dropped 6 bases and J dropped 7 bases, with 13 bases sitting between them. CDR1 is MNHNS and CDR2 is SASEGT in the germline V gene. The CDR3 DNA reads TGTGCCAGCAGCACCTGGGTGAGGGAGCAGTACTTC. Its translation: CASSTWVREQYF.

The table lists this clone with a count of one. The chain joins TRBV5-4 to TRBJ2-7; the match to TRBD2 covers 11 bases. Germline V gene sequence: CDR1 SGHNT, CDR2 YYREEE (reference sequence). The ends lost 1 base at V and 11 bases at J; junction bases unmatched: 14. This CDR3 contains 16 residues. In nucleotides, the CDR3 is TGTGCCAGCAGCTTGCTTGAAGGACTAGCGGGTAAAAAAGAGTACTTC. Protein sequence: CASSLLEGLAGKKEYF.

This sequence joins TRBV7-7 and TRBJ2-2; D possibly matches TRBD1 or TRBD2 (5 bases each). The CDR3 has 16 amino acids. Germline V gives CDR1 SSHAT, CDR2 FNYEAQ (reference sequence). Trimming cost V 2 bases and J 0 bases, with 10 bases left between them. The CDR3 here is CASSLWLGANTGELFF. The CDR3 DNA reads TGTGCCAGCAGCTTATGGTTGGGGGCGAACACCGGGGAGCTGTTTTTT.

This clone was seen once. The chain uses TRBV25-1 and TRBJ1-3; D unresolved. The CDR3 covers 11 residues. In germline, CDR1 is MGHDK, CDR2 SYGVNS. V was cut by 7 bases and J by 3 bases, with 4 bases left in between. In nucleotides, the CDR3 is TGTGCCAGCATAGGTGGAAACACCATATATTTT. Translation gives CASIGGNTIYF.

This clone was detected only a few times. This chain's CDR3 is CASSHPKAPLHF. The CDR3 DNA follows: TGCGCCAGCAGCCATCCAAAGGCACCCCTCCACTTT. The chain has TRBV4-1 and TRBJ1-6; no firm D call. The CDR3 is made up of 12 amino acids. Germline CDR1 is MGHRA and CDR2 is YSYEKL. The ends were cut back, 3 bases at V and 11 bases at J, with 8 bases in the middle.

The V and J genes are TRBV7-6 and TRBJ2-1; D is uncertain. V lost 5 bases, J lost 8 bases, and 13 bases lay in between. The CDR3 covers 13 residues. Germline CDR1 reads SGHVS; CDR2 reads FNYEAQ. This CDR3 is CASSPRVGDEQFF. CDR3 DNA sequence: TGTGCCAGCAGCCCTAGGGTTGGGGATGAGCAGTTCTTC.

This clone was seen only a few times. The rearrangement links TRBV7-9 to TRBJ2-2; 7 bases map to TRBD1. Germline V gene sequence: CDR1 SEHNR, CDR2 FQNEAQ (reference sequence). V shed 1 base and J 2 bases; nucleotides not matched to a gene: 7. This CDR3 is 17 amino acids long. The CDR3 here is CASSLGSRQGNTGELFF. The CDR3 nucleotides read TGTGCCAGCAGCTTAGGATCCCGACAGGGAAACACCGGGGAGCTGTTTTTT.

This clone was picked up a small number of times. V is TRBV9 and J is TRBJ2-3; 8 bases fit TRBD2. CDR1 and CDR2 from the germline V gene are SGDLS and YYNGEE. V shed 0 bases, J shed 5 bases, and the junction held 5 bases outside the gene matches. This CDR3 has 15 residues. CDR3 loop: CASSVATGGGDTQYF. CDR3 DNA sequence: TGTGCCAGCAGCGTAGCTACGGGAGGGGGAGATACGCAGTATTTT. Full variable domain (missing parts from reference TRBV9 and TRBJ2-3): DSGVTQTPKHLITATGQRVTLRCSPRSGDLSVYWYQQSLDQGLQFLIQYYNGEERAKGNILERFSAQQFPDLHSELNLSSLELGDSALYFCASSVATGGGDTQYFGPGTRLTVL.

The chain has TRBV6-6 and TRBJ1-5, with a possible D match to TRBD1 (5 bases). The V and J ends lost 0 bases and 3 bases respectively, with 9 bases between them. The CDR3 has 15 amino acids. Germline-derived CDR1 and CDR2 are MNHNY and SVGAGI (reference sequence). This CDR3 is CASSYSGDPNQPQHF. CDR3 DNA sequence: TGTGCCAGCAGTTACTCAGGGGACCCCAATCAGCCCCAGCATTTT.

The chain carries TRBV7-9 and TRBJ1-2; no clear D. The germline gives CDR1 SEHNR, CDR2 FQNEAQ (reference sequence). The CDR3 consists of 14 residues. Trimming shortened V by 3 bases and J by 2 bases, and 10 bases separated the two germline ends. The CDR3 loop reads CASSFVGRNYGYTF. In nucleotides, the CDR3 is TGTGCCAGCAGCTTTGTTGGCAGGAACTATGGCTACACCTTC.

This chain uses TRBV9 with TRBJ2-3, with D perhaps TRBD1 or TRBD2 (7 bases each). This CDR3 region has 15 residues. The germline gives CDR1 SGDLS, CDR2 YYNGEE. V lost 5 bases and J 2 bases, leaving 15 bases between the germline ends. The CDR3 region has the DNA TGTGCCAGCAGTGCTCAGGGGGGGTACACAGATACGCAGTATTTT. This sequence encodes CASSAQGGYTDTQYF.

This chain links TRBV27 with TRBJ1-1; D is undetermined. The CDR3 is made up of 15 amino acids. The V end was cut by 0 bases, the J end by 4 bases, with 12 bases between. The germline gives CDR1 MNHEY, CDR2 SMNVEV (reference sequence). The CDR3 loop reads CASSLSRGQGTEAFF. DNA for the CDR3: TGTGCCAGCAGTTTATCAAGAGGGCAAGGCACTGAAGCTTTCTTT.

This clone came up once. The chain couples TRBV7-6 to TRBJ1-5; 8 positions match TRBD1. CDR3 length equals 13 residues. Unmatched junction bases numbered 6, after V lost 6 bases and J lost 8 bases. Germline values: CDR1 SGHVS, CDR2 FNYEAQ. The CDR3 here is CASSQDRDKPQHF. The CDR3 DNA follows: TGTGCCAGCAGTCAGGACAGGGATAAGCCCCAGCATTTT.

This clone was counted between two and nine times. CDR3 sequence reads: CASSLAPSHYEQYF. CDR3 bases: TGTGCCAGCAGCTTAGCTCCTTCTCACTACGAGCAGTACTTC. The rearrangement joins TRBV7-6 to TRBJ2-7; D gene uncertain. This CDR3 spans 14 amino acids. Germline CDR1 SGHVS, CDR2 FNYEAQ. V was cut by 0 bases and J by 3 bases, with 9 bases left in between.

The chain carries TRBV2 and TRBJ2-1; D may be TRBD1 or TRBD2 (6 bases each). The V gene lost 6 bases and the J gene lost 6 bases, with 18 bases spanning the gap. This CDR3 has 15 amino acids. Germline values: CDR1 SNHLY, CDR2 FYNNEI. The CDR3 sequence: CASSPRLEGGNEQFF. The CDR3 nucleotides read TGTGCCAGCAGCCCTCGGCTCGAGGGGGGCAATGAGCAGTTCTTC.